Reported below is one T cell receptor beta chain. This entry belongs to a study of blood T cell repertoires in COVID-19. Overall study: Material from acute and convalescent COVID-19 was sourced from the United States, Italy and Spain.

The CDR3 spans 14 residues. V was trimmed by 6 bases and J by 4 bases, leaving 15 bases between them. Germline-derived CDR1 and CDR2 are LGHDT and YNNKEL (reference sequence). The method was immunoSEQ multiplex PCR; TCRdb's version includes in-frame clones alone and lacks a portion of them. This table has about 100,000 clones, roughly 90% appearing once. This TCR was sampled from a man aged 35 to 55 with active or convalescent COVID-19. The chain joins TRBV3-1 (or the pseudogene TRBV3-2) to TRBJ1-2; D gene uncertain. Sequencing input: peripheral blood. As DNA, the CDR3 is TGTGCCAGCAGTACTGTTGGGCAGGCCTATGGCTACACCTTC. The encoded protein is CASSTVGQAYGYTF.